A selection of T cell receptor beta chains follows, all from one sample in a study of cytomegalovirus exposure and HLA in healthy donors. TCRdb's table, derived via immunoSEQ multiplex PCR, lists solely in-frame clones and lacks some. The sample comprises more than 65,000 clones, roughly 74% of which are singletons, and approximately 10% rests with the top ten. What was sequenced was PBMCs. The receptors shown here come from a woman aged 60 to 75 in good health and CMV-seropositive. CDR3s include the opening cysteine and the closing phenylalanine or tryptophan. Each record gives: D gene, clone size, V gene, J gene, CDR3 DNA, CDR3 protein. D genes are given only for firm matches. A clone size is listed for some rows: how often the clone was seen (once, few, many), or a class if it is expanded.

>NA|NA|TRBV15|TRBJ2-7
TGTGCCACCAGCAGGGACTTCTACGAGCAGTACTTC
CATSRDFYEQYF
>TRBD1|NA|TRBV7-2|TRBJ1-6
TGTGCCAGCAGCGGGACAGGCGCTTCACCCCTCCACTTT
CASSGTGASPLHF
>TRBD1|NA|TRBV6-1|TRBJ1-2
TGTGCCACCGGGACAGAGGCTAACTATGGCTACACCTTC
CATGTEANYGYTF
>NA|NA|TRBV5-6|TRBJ1-3
TGTGCCAGCAGCTTGGCCGGTAGTGGAAACACCATATATTTT
CASSLAGSGNTIYF
>TRBD1|NA|TRBV30|TRBJ1-5
TGTGCCTGGAGTGCAGGGGGTCAGCCCCAGCATTTT
CAWSAGGQPQHF
>TRBD1|NA|TRBV5-4|TRBJ2-1
TGTGCCAGCAGCTCAACCGGGACAGGGTATATCAATGAGCAGTTCTTC
CASSSTGTGYINEQFF
>TRBD2|few|TRBV5-4|TRBJ2-5
TGTGCCAGCAGCTCCCCAACTAGCGGGGGGGAAGAGACCCAGTACTTC
CASSSPTSGGEETQYF
>NA|NA|TRBV16|TRBJ1-2
TGTGCCAGCAGCCAATCGTGGGGCATGAAACCATATGGCTACACCTTC
CASSQSWGMKPYGYTF
>NA|once|TRBV19|TRBJ2-1
TGTGCCAGTACCCCGAGCCGGGGGACGGGTGAGCAGTTCTTC
CASTPSRGTGEQFF
>TRBD1|NA|TRBV5-6|TRBJ1-1
TGTGCCAGCAGCTTCCGGGACAGGAACACTGAAGCTTTCTTT
CASSFRDRNTEAFF
>NA|NA|TRBV5-4|TRBJ1-6
TGTGCCAGCAGCTTGGCACAGGGTTCGCATTCACCCCTCCACTTT
CASSLAQGSHSPLHF
>TRBD1|NA|TRBV5-1|TRBJ1-3
TGCGCCAGCAGCATAGGACAGGGCTCTGGAAACACCATATATTTT
CASSIGQGSGNTIYF
>TRBD1|NA|TRBV6-1|TRBJ2-1
TGTGCCAGCAGGAGCGAACAGGGGTGGCTCAATGAGCAGTTCTTC
CASRSEQGWLNEQFF
>TRBD1|NA|TRBV25-1|TRBJ2-2
TGTGCCAGCAGTCAAAGGACAGGGATGAACACCGGGGAGCTGTTTTTT
CASSQRTGMNTGELFF
>TRBD1|NA|TRBV2|TRBJ1-1
TGTGCCAGCAACTCACCGGGACAGGGTAACACTGAAGCTTTCTTT
CASNSPGQGNTEAFF
>NA|NA|TRBV2|TRBJ1-1
TGTGCCAGCAGTGTGAGACAAGTGAACACTGAAGCTTTCTTT
CASSVRQVNTEAFF
>TRBD1|NA|TRBV2|TRBJ1-1
TGTGCCAGCAGTTCTCAGGGGGCGAGTACTGAAGCTTTCTTT
CASSSQGASTEAFF
>TRBD2|few|TRBV5-8|TRBJ2-3
TGTGCCAGCAGCTTGAGACTAGCGGGGGGACCCACAGATACGCAGTATTTT
CASSLRLAGGPTDTQYF
>TRBD1|NA|TRBV30|TRBJ1-6
TGTGCCTGGAGTGTACTGGGCAGGGGGCGATCACCCCTCCACTTT
CAWSVLGRGRSPLHF
>NA|NA|TRBV10-3|TRBJ1-2
TGTGCCATCAGTGCAGGTTCCGAACAAATCTATGGCTACACCTTC
CAISAGSEQIYGYTF
>TRBD2|NA|TRBV5-6|TRBJ2-2
TGTGCCAGCAGCTCCCGTAGCGGGGGGGCACAAACCGGGGAGCTGTTTTTT
CASSSRSGGAQTGELFF
>TRBD2|NA|TRBV11-1|TRBJ2-7
TGTGCCAGCAGCAAAACTAGCGGGGGGGGTTACGAGCAGTACTTC
CASSKTSGGGYEQYF
>NA|NA|TRBV2|TRBJ1-2
TGTGCCAGCCTTACTACTGACGGAGATGGCTACACCTTC
CASLTTDGDGYTF